The 28 T cell receptor beta chains presented below share a single source sample, sequenced in a study of cytomegalovirus exposure and HLA in healthy donors. It was with 60 Vbeta and 13 Jbeta primers that the PCR ran. Method: immunoSEQ multiplex PCR; TCRdb's copy keeps in-frame clones and lacks some. The repertoire consists of over 150,000 clones, with 70% to 80% occurring once and the leading ten covering 3.5% to 4.5%. The specimen was PBMCs. These receptors all come from a man aged 30 to 45 in good health and CMV-seropositive.

This chain uses TRBV4-3 with TRBJ1-4, with 7 bases matching TRBD1. Unmatched junction bases numbered 5, after V lost 5 bases and J lost 2 bases. Germline-derived CDR1 and CDR2 are LGHNA and YSLEER. This CDR3 is 15 amino acids long. CDR3 residues: CASSSLTGTNEKLFF. The CDR3 DNA follows: TGCGCCAGCAGCTCCCTGACAGGGACTAATGAAAAACTGTTTTTT.

The chain combines TRBV25-1 with TRBJ2-7; 12 nucleotides line up with TRBD2. Germline V gene sequence: CDR1 MGHDK, CDR2 SYGVNS. Trimming at V came to 6 bases and at J to 1 base, leaving 10 bases not matched to a gene. The CDR3 runs to 17 residues. The CDR3 protein is CASRPGLAGGPSYEQYF. The CDR3 coding sequence is TGTGCCAGCAGGCCGGGGCTAGCGGGGGGGCCTTCCTACGAGCAGTACTTC.

The chain has TRBV18 and TRBJ1-1, with D tentatively TRBD1 (5 bases). The ends were cut back, 1 base at V and 3 bases at J, with 12 bases in the middle. The germline V gene has CDR1 KGHSH and CDR2 LQKENI. The CDR3 contains 15 residues. The CDR3 sequence: CASSPLPIGDTEAFF. CDR3 bases: TGTGCCAGCTCACCACTTCCAATAGGGGACACTGAAGCTTTCTTT. The full variable domain, its missing parts supplied by reference TRBV18 and TRBJ1-1, is NAGVMQNPRHLVRRRGQEARLRCSPMKGHSHVYWYRQLPEEGLKFMVYLQKENIIDESGMPKERFSAEFPKEGPSILRIQQVVRGDSAAYFCASSPLPIGDTEAFFGQGTRLTVV.

V usage is TRBV5-4 and J usage is TRBJ2-5; possible D gene TRBD2, 5 bases. The J call is doubtful: the DNA matches TRBJ2-7 better. The germline gives CDR1 SGHNT, CDR2 YYREEE (reference sequence). CDR3 length: 14 amino acids. The CDR3 here is CASSPEVGGYEQYF. DNA of the CDR3: TGTGCCAGCAGCCCGGAGGTCGGCGGGTACGAGCAGTACTTC.

The rearrangement links TRBV6-5 to TRBJ2-7; 8 bases map to TRBD1. V shed 10 bases, J shed 5 bases, and the junction held 16 bases outside the gene matches. There are 15 residues in the CDR3. The germline CDR1 and CDR2 sequences are MNHEY and SVGAGI. CDR3 residues: CATRLPSRGQHEQYF. CDR3 nucleotides: TGTGCCACCAGACTACCCAGCAGGGGGCAACACGAGCAGTACTTC.

The chain carries TRBV7-9 and TRBJ1-2, with D perhaps matching TRBD1 (6 bases). This CDR3 spans 15 amino acids. Trimming removed 5 bases from V and 0 bases from J, with 13 bases in between. From germline, CDR1 is SEHNR and CDR2 FQNEAQ (reference sequence). The CDR3 sequence: CASSLRGQSNYGYTF. CDR3 DNA: TGTGCCAGCAGCCTCAGGGGACAATCTAACTATGGCTACACCTTC.

The chain has TRBV7-2 and TRBJ1-6, with TRBD1 matching 7 bases. There are 14 residues in the CDR3. Germline V lookup: CDR1 SGHTA, CDR2 FQGNSA. Unmatched junction bases numbered 7, after V lost 5 bases and J lost 9 bases. The CDR3 nucleotides read TGTGCCAGCAGCCAATGGCGGGACAGTTCACCCCTCCACTTT. Translating it yields CASSQWRDSSPLHF. Combining the CDR3 with reference TRBV7-2 and TRBJ1-6 gives the whole variable domain GAGVSQSPSNKVTEKGKDVELRCDPISGHTALYWYRQSLGQGLEFLIYFQGNSAPDKSGLPSDRFSAERTGGSVSTLTIQRTQQEDSAVYLCASSQWRDSSPLHFGNGTRLTVT.

This clone was observed a single time. This sample includes further DNA sequences coding for the same CDR3. The V call is TRBV6-5, the J call TRBJ1-6; 7 bases fit TRBD1. CDR1 MNHEY and CDR2 SVGAGI come from the germline V gene. V was clipped by 2 bases and J by 7 bases; unmatched bases: 2. This CDR3 has 14 amino acids. The CDR3 region is CASSYGGQNSPLHF. CDR3 nucleotide sequence: TGTGCCAGCAGTTACGGGGGACAGAATTCACCCCTCCACTTT.

CDR3 residues: CASRREGGTEAFF. The CDR3 bases are TGCGCCAGCAGGAGGGAAGGGGGCACTGAAGCTTTCTTT. The chain links TRBV10-2 to TRBJ1-1, with D maybe TRBD1 (6 bases). Germline loops: CDR1 WSHSY, CDR2 SAAADI. V gave up 6 bases and J gave up 4 bases, with 12 bases separating them. This CDR3 comprises 13 residues.

V usage is TRBV5-1 and J usage is TRBJ2-7, with D possibly being TRBD1 (6 bases). CDR1 is SGHRS, CDR2 YFSETQ, per germline. V shed 4 bases and J shed 2 bases, with 13 bases lying between them. This CDR3 has 14 residues. The CDR3 DNA reads TGCGCCAGCAGCGCGACCAGGACAGCCTACGAGCAGTACTTC. It is translated as CASSATRTAYEQYF.

The V and J genes are TRBV7-9 and TRBJ1-5; no definite D call. This CDR3 is built from 12 residues. V was trimmed by 5 bases and J by 6 bases, leaving 8 bases between them. Germline V gene sequence: CDR1 SEHNR, CDR2 FQNEAQ (reference sequence). The CDR3 loop reads CASSQESQPQHF. The CDR3 nucleotides are TGTGCCAGCAGCCAAGAGAGTCAGCCCCAGCATTTT.

The V call is TRBV6-5, the J call TRBJ2-1, with unresolved D. V lost 5 bases and J lost 10, with 9 bases in between. The CDR3 totals 11 residues. Germline assignment: CDR1 MNHEY and CDR2 SVGAGI. The CDR3 is CASSTLTEQFF. The CDR3 DNA is TGTGCCAGCAGTACCCTAACCGAGCAGTTCTTC.

CDR3 loop: CASIGPGGGDYLYGYTF. CDR3 bases: TGTGCCAGCATTGGGCCGGGAGGGGGCGACTATCTCTATGGCTACACCTTC. This chain connects TRBV5-6 to TRBJ1-2, with 7 bases matching TRBD1. The V and J ends lost 6 bases and 4 bases, in that order; junction bases with no gene match: 18. The CDR3 contains 17 residues. Germline V gene lookup returns CDR1 SGHDT and CDR2 YYEEEE.

This clone was observed a few times. This chain joins TRBV7-3 and TRBJ2-7; 8 nucleotides match TRBD1. Trimming at V came to 6 bases and at J to 4 bases, leaving 11 bases not matched to a gene. Germline CDR1 is SGHTA and CDR2 is FQGTGA. The CDR3 is 15 residues long. The CDR3 DNA reads as TGTGCCAGCAGAGGCTACAGGGGGAAAAGATACGAGCAGTACTTC. This translates into CASRGYRGKRYEQYF.

This clone came up a few times. The chain links TRBV2 to TRBJ2-5, with TRBD2 identical over 15 bases. Germline CDR1 and CDR2: SNHLY and FYNNEI. This CDR3 is built from 15 residues. V lost 7 bases to trimming and J lost 2 bases; unmatched junction nucleotides: 2. The CDR3 sequence: CASNGLAGGQETQYF. DNA for the CDR3: TGTGCCAGCAATGGACTAGCGGGGGGGCAAGAGACCCAGTACTTC. The variable domain in full, with the rest retrieved from reference TRBV2 and TRBJ2-5, is EPEVTQTPSHQVTQMGQEVILRCVPISNHLYFYWYRQILGQKVEFLVSFYNNEISEKSEIFDDQFSVERPDGSNFTLKIRSTKLEDSAMYFCASNGLAGGQETQYFGPGTRLLVL.

V usage is TRBV5-5 and J usage is TRBJ1-1, with TRBD1 identical over 7 bases. Germline values: CDR1 SGHKS, CDR2 YYEKEE (reference sequence). The CDR3 has 11 residues. After removal of 2 bases from V and 11 bases from J, the junction contained 3 bases not matched to a gene. The CDR3 spells CASSLDRVAFF. The CDR3 DNA reads as TGTGCCAGCAGCTTAGACAGGGTCGCTTTCTTT.

J is TRBJ2-5 and V is TRBV9, with 16 bases matching TRBD2. Germline trimming cut 4 bases from V and 2 bases from J; bases unmatched to any gene: 5. This CDR3 has 17 amino acids. Germline CDR1 and CDR2: SGDLS and YYNGEE. The CDR3 DNA follows: TGTGCCAGCAGCTTTGGGACTAGCGGGGGGGGACAAGAGACCCAGTACTTC. Translation: CASSFGTSGGGQETQYF.

The CDR3 DNA reads TGCAGCGTTGGAGTGCGGACAATAGCCAAAAACATTCAGTACTTC. Translation: CSVGVRTIAKNIQYF. V and J are TRBV29-1 and TRBJ2-4, with D perhaps matching TRBD1 (5 bases). CDR1 is SQVTM and CDR2 is ANQGSEA in the germline V gene. CDR3 length: 15 amino acids. The V and J ends lost 4 bases and 0 bases respectively, with 13 bases between them.

With respect to this clone: A junction end diverges from the germline sequence, so it may reflect a read error. This chain connects TRBV7-9 to TRBJ1-1; no definite D call. Germline CDR1 and CDR2: SEHNR and FQNEAQ (reference sequence). The CDR3 totals 13 residues. CDR3 sequence reads: CSSTQRRNTEAFF. As DNA, the CDR3 is TGTTCCAGCACCCAGCGGAGGAACACTGAAGCTTTCTTT.

This chain joins TRBV19 and TRBJ2-3; the match to TRBD2 covers 10 bases. Germline V gene lookup returns CDR1 LNHDA and CDR2 SQIVND (reference sequence). The CDR3 extends over 14 amino acids. After removal of 7 bases from V and 4 bases from J, the junction contained 5 bases not matched to a gene. CDR3 sequence: CASKSGGAADTQYF. As DNA, the CDR3 is TGTGCCAGTAAAAGCGGGGGGGCCGCAGATACGCAGTATTTT.

This CDR3 reads CASSWDRGETQYF. Here the CDR3 DNA reads TGTGCCAGCAGTTGGGACAGGGGGGAGACCCAGTACTTC. The V and J genes are TRBV2 and TRBJ2-5, with 11 nucleotides matching TRBD1. In germline, CDR1 is SNHLY, CDR2 FYNNEI. J was trimmed by 5 bases and V by 5 bases; bases with no gene match: 1. This CDR3 comprises 13 residues. Together with reference TRBV2 and TRBJ2-5, the CDR3 gives the full variable domain: EPEVTQTPSHQVTQMGQEVILRCVPISNHLYFYWYRQILGQKVEFLVSFYNNEISEKSEIFDDQFSVERPDGSNFTLKIRSTKLEDSAMYFCASSWDRGETQYFGPGTRLLVL.

The chain carries TRBV14 and TRBJ2-7; 10 bases agree with TRBD2. This CDR3 comprises 16 residues. The V segment lost 4 bases and the J segment 3 bases; nucleotides outside the gene matches: 9. The germline gives CDR1 SGHDN, CDR2 FVKESK. DNA of the CDR3: TGTGCCAGCAGCCCATTCGGACTAGCGGTGATCTACGAGCAGTACTTC. Its protein is CASSPFGLAVIYEQYF.

The chain carries TRBV5-6 and TRBJ2-7; 7 positions agree with TRBD1. The V segment lost 2 bases and the J segment 6 bases; nucleotides outside the gene matches: 2. The CDR3 contains 12 residues. From germline, CDR1 is SGHDT and CDR2 YYEEEE. The CDR3 nucleotides are TGTGCCAGCAGCTTCTGGACAGGCGAGCAGTACTTC. This sequence encodes CASSFWTGEQYF.

The chain uses TRBV27 and TRBJ2-2, with 9 bases that match TRBD1. Germline V lookup: CDR1 MNHEY, CDR2 SMNVEV (reference sequence). J gave up 3 bases and V 8 bases, and 4 bases lay outside the gene matches. The CDR3 has 14 amino acids. CDR3 protein: CASHWTGDTGELFF. As DNA, the CDR3 is TGTGCCAGCCACTGGACAGGGGACACCGGGGAGCTGTTTTTT.

The rearrangement links TRBV5-1 to TRBJ1-1, with D maybe TRBD1 (6 bases). The germline V gene has CDR1 SGHRS and CDR2 YFSETQ. The V end lost 4 bases, the J end lost 0 bases, and 13 bases lay between the germline ends. The CDR3 spans 15 residues. CDR3 DNA sequence: TGCGCCAGCAGCGAAGGTGGGGGCTTGAACACTGAAGCTTTCTTT. It codes for CASSEGGGLNTEAFF. The full variable domain, in which reference TRBV5-1 and TRBJ1-1 provide the parts outside the CDR3, is KAGVTQTPRYLIKTRGQQVTLSCSPISGHRSVSWYQQTPGQGLQFLFEYFSETQRNKGNFPGRFSGRQFSNSRSEMNVSTLELGDSALYLCASSEGGGLNTEAFFGQGTRLTVV.

This chain joins TRBV6-1 and TRBJ2-7; 7 nucleotides match TRBD1. Germline V gives CDR1 MNHNS, CDR2 SASEGT. J lost 7 bases, V lost 5 bases, and 8 bases had no gene match. CDR3 length: 13 residues. CDR3 amino acids: CASSTTGEGEQYF. The CDR3 region has the DNA TGTGCCAGCAGTACCACAGGGGAAGGTGAGCAGTACTTC.

The rearrangement links TRBV7-3 to TRBJ2-1, with 9 bases aligning to TRBD2. This CDR3 has 16 residues. Germline values: CDR1 SGHTA, CDR2 FQGTGA. After removal of 5 bases from V and 4 bases from J, the junction contained 9 bases not matched to a gene. The CDR3 here is CASSTGLAPSYNEQFF. As DNA, the CDR3 is TGTGCCAGCAGCACGGGACTAGCCCCCTCTTACAATGAGCAGTTCTTC.

J is TRBJ2-7 and V is TRBV10-3; D is perhaps TRBD1 (5 bases). The germline V gene encodes CDR1 ENHRY and CDR2 SYGVKD. V dropped 2 bases and J dropped 5 bases, with 16 bases sitting between them. The CDR3 sequence is 15 residues long. CDR3 DNA: TGTGCCATCAGTGAGGGTCAGGGAAAGCTCGACGAGCAGTACTTC. Encoded protein: CAISEGQGKLDEQYF.